These 12 T cell receptor beta chains originate from one sample sequenced in a study of beta chain features in type 1 diabetes. Study outcomes and limitations: There was a moderate but significant shortening of TCRB CDR3s in all four CD4+ subsets of Type 1 diabetes patients.

The sequenced template was cDNA made from the entire isolated RNA. Clones were sequenced by immunoSEQ multiplex PCR, and TCRdb holds only the in-frame ones, with some missing. The data hold a few hundred thousand clones, with approximately 16% observed a single time. Their recognized antigens are unknown. The sequenced material came from naive CD4+ T cells from blood. Source of these receptors: a young man with type 1 diabetes.

V gene TRBV28 combines with J gene TRBJ2-5; TRBD2 aligns across 11 bases. CDR3 length equals 15 residues. The J segment lost 3 bases and the V segment lost 6 bases, leaving 6 bases of the junction unmatched. CDR1 and CDR2 from the germline V gene are MDHEN and SYDVKM. CDR3 coding DNA: TGTGCCAGCAGCAAGAGACTAGCGGGGAAAGAGACCCAGTACTTC. Translation gives CASSKRLAGKETQYF.

This chain links TRBV2 with TRBJ1-5, with 8 bases aligning to TRBD1. Trimming cost V 4 bases and J 7 bases; bases outside gene matches: 6. From germline, CDR1 is SNHLY and CDR2 FYNNEI. This CDR3 spans 14 amino acids. The CDR3 reads CASSGQGARQPQHF. Here the CDR3 DNA reads TGTGCCAGCAGTGGCCAGGGGGCACGGCAGCCCCAGCATTTT.

This clone occurred a few times. The chain joins TRBV2 to TRBJ2-2; weak D call: TRBD1 (5 bases). CDR3 length: 15 amino acids. Germline CDR1 SNHLY, CDR2 FYNNEI. Trimming left V 7 bases short and J 0 bases short, with 12 bases between. CDR3 nucleotide sequence: TGTGCCAGCACCGGTAGGGGTTCGAACACCGGGGAGCTGTTTTTT. Encoded protein: CASTGRGSNTGELFF.

This clone occurred a few times. This rearrangement joins TRBV5-1 to TRBJ2-7; TRBD1 is a possible D gene (6 bases). Germline CDR1 reads SGHRS; CDR2 reads YFSETQ. Trimming cost V 3 bases and J 2 bases, with 15 bases left between them. The CDR3 covers 15 residues. DNA of the CDR3: TGCGCCAGCAGCTCGCTCAAACAGGGTACCTACGAGCAGTACTTC. This sequence encodes CASSSLKQGTYEQYF.

This clone was detected only a few times. The V gene is TRBV5-6, the J gene TRBJ2-5, with a weak D call TRBD2 (5 bases). V lost 2 bases and J lost 0, with 8 bases in between. Germline V gives CDR1 SGHDT, CDR2 YYEEEE. The CDR3 consists of 14 residues. CDR3 nucleotide sequence: TGTGCCAGCAGCTTCGGGGTTGACCAAGAGACCCAGTACTTC. Protein: CASSFGVDQETQYF.

The genes are TRBV7-3 and TRBJ1-1, with a weak D call TRBD1 (5 bases). From germline, CDR1 is SGHTA and CDR2 FQGTGA. Trimming stripped 3 bases from V and 1 base from J, with 9 bases between. CDR3 length: 14 residues. The CDR3 is CASSFGTANTEAFF. The CDR3, as DNA: TGTGCCAGCAGCTTCGGGACCGCGAACACTGAAGCTTTCTTT.

The chain recombines TRBV15 with TRBJ1-2; D may be TRBD1 (6 bases). The length of the CDR3 is 14 residues. Germline V gene lookup returns CDR1 LNHNV and CDR2 YYDKDF (reference sequence). Trimming removed 2 bases from V and 6 bases from J, with 13 bases in between. CDR3 DNA: TGTGCCACCAGCAGACTCGACAGGAGGGATGGCTACACCTTC. It codes for CATSRLDRRDGYTF.

The chain uses TRBV5-1 and TRBJ2-1; unclear D gene. This CDR3 has 15 residues. Germline CDR1 is SGHRS and CDR2 is YFSETQ. Trimming stripped 5 bases from V and 0 bases from J, with 12 bases between. The CDR3 sequence is CASRMDLSSYNEQFF. The CDR3 region has the DNA TGCGCCAGCAGGATGGACCTCAGCTCCTACAATGAGCAGTTCTTC.

This clone has only a few counts. This chain connects TRBV7-2 to TRBJ1-2; D is undetermined. CDR1 is SGHTA, CDR2 FQGNSA, per germline. This CDR3 has 12 residues. V gave up 5 bases and J gave up 1 base, with 5 bases separating them. DNA for the CDR3: TGTGCCAGCAGCGAGTTTAACTATGGCTACACCTTC. Protein: CASSEFNYGYTF.

This clone has only a few counts. V and J are TRBV2 and TRBJ2-2, with a tentative D call TRBD2 (5 bases). Germline CDR1 SNHLY, CDR2 FYNNEI. The V end was cut by 7 bases, the J end by 3 bases, with 9 bases between. The CDR3 covers 13 residues. The CDR3 coding sequence is TGTGCCAGCACTATGAGGGACACCGGGGAGCTGTTTTTT. Residues: CASTMRDTGELFF.

The chain carries TRBV30 and TRBJ1-5, with 10 bases that match TRBD1. With V trimmed by 2 bases and J by 5 bases, 9 bases remained unmatched. There are 16 residues in the CDR3. Looked up from germline, CDR1 is GTSNPN and CDR2 is SVGIG (reference sequence). Here the CDR3 reads CAWSTRDRGWDQPQHF. The CDR3 DNA reads TGTGCCTGGAGTACACGGGACAGGGGTTGGGATCAGCCCCAGCATTTT.

The V and J genes are TRBV7-9 and TRBJ2-1; the D gene is possibly TRBD2 (5 bases). The germline CDR1 and CDR2 sequences are SEHNR and FQNEAQ (reference sequence). Deletions cut 5 bases from V and 7 bases from J, with 15 bases between. This CDR3 spans 14 amino acids. The chain's CDR3 is CASSKGTRGNEQFF. As DNA, the CDR3 is TGTGCCAGCAGCAAGGGAACTCGGGGAAATGAGCAGTTCTTC.